A single sample is the source of the 10 T cell receptor beta chains below, sequenced in a study of blood T cell repertoires in COVID-19. Produced via immunoSEQ multiplex PCR; TCRdb's table is partial and in-frame only. The sample lists approximately 90,000 clones; around 72% were seen once. The sequenced sample consisted of peripheral blood. These receptors were obtained from a woman older than 75 with acute or convalescent COVID-19.

This chain connects TRBV7-2 to TRBJ2-7, with TRBD2 matching over 9 bases. There are 14 residues in the CDR3. After removal of 5 bases from V and 2 bases from J, the junction contained 4 bases not matched to a gene. Germline V gene data show CDR1 as SGHTA and CDR2 as FQGNSA. In DNA form, the CDR3 reads TGTGCCAGCAGCCACCGCGGGGGGGCCTACGAGCAGTACTTC. Protein: CASSHRGGAYEQYF.

The V gene is TRBV4-1, the J gene TRBJ1-5, with TRBD1 matching 10 bases. This CDR3 region has 15 residues. The trim removed 3 bases at V and 3 bases at J, leaving 2 bases unmatched. Germline V CDR1 and CDR2: MGHRA, YSYEKL. CDR3 nucleotide sequence: TGCGCCAGCAGCCAGGGACAGGGGATCAATCAGCCCCAGCATTTT. Its protein product is CASSQGQGINQPQHF.

The chain employs TRBV6-2 or TRBV6-3 and TRBJ1-5; D gene ambiguous. This CDR3 is 14 amino acids long. Trimming shortened V by 5 bases and J by 4 bases, and 12 bases separated the two germline ends. Germline-derived CDR1 and CDR2 are MNHEY and SVGEGT. CDR3 coding DNA: TGTGCCAGCAGTCAGATCCTAGAAAATCAGCCCCAGCATTTT. Its protein product is CASSQILENQPQHF.

This sequence joins TRBV28 and TRBJ1-5, with D hard to call. The germline V gene encodes CDR1 MDHEN and CDR2 SYDVKM. This CDR3 contains 13 residues. V lost 7 bases to trimming and J lost 7 bases, with 14 bases between them. The CDR3 protein is CASTERREQPQHF. Here the CDR3 DNA reads TGTGCCAGCACGGAGCGGCGGGAACAGCCCCAGCATTTT.

The chain joins TRBV6-6 to TRBJ1-6; 7 bases line up with TRBD1. The CDR3 contains 15 residues. After removal of 6 bases from V and 4 bases from J, the junction contained 6 bases not matched to a gene. Looked up from germline, CDR1 is MNHNY and CDR2 is SVGAGI (reference sequence). The CDR3 is CASRSGQQYNSPLHF. In DNA, the CDR3 is TGTGCCAGCAGGTCGGGACAGCAATATAATTCACCCCTCCACTTT.

This clone has a handful of counts. This chain connects TRBV5-8 to TRBJ1-2; 11 nucleotides agree with TRBD1. Germline V gene data show CDR1 as SGHTS and CDR2 as YDEGEE. Unmatched junction bases numbered 6, after V lost 1 base and J lost 4 bases. The CDR3 has 16 residues. Here the CDR3 DNA reads TGTGCCAGCAGCTTGCGCGGGACAGGGGGTTCCTATGGCTACACCTTC. The encoded protein is CASSLRGTGGSYGYTF.

The chain joins TRBV7-2 to TRBJ2-2; D is possibly TRBD2 (5 bases). This CDR3 comprises 17 residues. Between the trimmed V and J ends, which lost 5 bases and 0 bases, there was a span of 16 bases. Germline assignment: CDR1 SGHTA and CDR2 FQGNSA. The CDR3 loop reads CASSRPGVRANTGELFF. The CDR3 DNA reads TGTGCCAGCAGCCGGCCCGGGGTTCGGGCGAACACCGGGGAGCTGTTTTTT.

This chain links TRBV5-1 with TRBJ1-1, with D unclear. This CDR3 region has 11 residues. The V end lost 5 bases, the J end lost 4 bases, and 6 bases lay between the germline ends. Per germline, CDR1 SGHRS and CDR2 YFSETQ. CDR3 in amino acids: CASRAGTEAFF. In DNA form, the CDR3 reads TGCGCCAGCAGGGCTGGCACTGAAGCTTTCTTT.

V gene TRBV2 combines with J gene TRBJ2-2; D is possibly TRBD2 (5 bases). This CDR3 has 20 residues. The germline gives CDR1 SNHLY, CDR2 FYNNEI. V gave up 0 bases and J gave up 10 bases, with 30 bases separating them. CDR3 in amino acids: CASSEARLRWRTYTILELFF. The CDR3 DNA is TGTGCCAGCAGTGAAGCGCGGCTTCGGTGGCGGACTTATACTATTCTGGAGCTGTTTTTT.

The chain is built from TRBV19 and TRBJ2-2; 7 bases agree with TRBD1. V lost 5 bases, J lost 6 bases, and 9 bases stayed unmatched. The CDR3 consists of 15 residues. CDR1 and CDR2 (germline): LNHDA, SQIVND (reference sequence). The CDR3 DNA reads TGTGCCAGTAGTGTTGGGGACAGTCCTCCCGGGGAGCTGTTTTTT. Its translation is CASSVGDSPPGELFF.